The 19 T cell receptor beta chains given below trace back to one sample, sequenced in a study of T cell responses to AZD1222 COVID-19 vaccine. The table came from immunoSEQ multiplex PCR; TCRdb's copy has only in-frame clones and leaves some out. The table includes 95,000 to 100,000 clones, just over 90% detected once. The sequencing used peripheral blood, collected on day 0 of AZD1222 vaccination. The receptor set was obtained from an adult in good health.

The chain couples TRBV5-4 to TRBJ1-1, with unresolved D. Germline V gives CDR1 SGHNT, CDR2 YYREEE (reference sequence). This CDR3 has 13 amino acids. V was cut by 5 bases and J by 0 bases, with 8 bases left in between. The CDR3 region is CASRLKVNTEAFF. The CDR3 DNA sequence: TGTGCCAGCAGGTTAAAGGTGAACACTGAAGCTTTCTTT.

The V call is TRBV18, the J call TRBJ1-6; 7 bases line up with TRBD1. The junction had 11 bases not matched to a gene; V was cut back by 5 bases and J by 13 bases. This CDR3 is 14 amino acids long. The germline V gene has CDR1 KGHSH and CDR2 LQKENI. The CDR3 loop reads CASSKEDRNGPLHF. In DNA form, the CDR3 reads TGTGCCAGCTCAAAGGAGGACAGGAATGGCCCCCTCCACTTT. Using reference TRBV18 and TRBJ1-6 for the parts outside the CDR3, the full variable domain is NAGVMQNPRHLVRRRGQEARLRCSPMKGHSHVYWYRQLPEEGLKFMVYLQKENIIDESGMPKERFSAEFPKEGPSILRIQQVVRGDSAAYFCASSKEDRNGPLHFGNGTRLTVT.

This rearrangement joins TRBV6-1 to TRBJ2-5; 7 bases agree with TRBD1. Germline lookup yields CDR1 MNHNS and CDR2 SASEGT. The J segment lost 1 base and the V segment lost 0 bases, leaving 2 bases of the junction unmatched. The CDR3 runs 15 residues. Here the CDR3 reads CASSEARDSQETQYF. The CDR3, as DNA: TGTGCCAGCAGTGAAGCCCGGGACAGCCAAGAGACCCAGTACTTC.

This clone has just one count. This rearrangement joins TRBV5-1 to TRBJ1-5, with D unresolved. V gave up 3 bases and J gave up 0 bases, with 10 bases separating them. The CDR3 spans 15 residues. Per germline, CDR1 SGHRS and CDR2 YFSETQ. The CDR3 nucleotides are TGCGCCAGCAGCTACGGTGACGATAGCAATCAGCCCCAGCATTTT. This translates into CASSYGDDSNQPQHF. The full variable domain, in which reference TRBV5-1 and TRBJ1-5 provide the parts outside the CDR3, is KAGVTQTPRYLIKTRGQQVTLSCSPISGHRSVSWYQQTPGQGLQFLFEYFSETQRNKGNFPGRFSGRQFSNSRSEMNVSTLELGDSALYLCASSYGDDSNQPQHFGDGTRLSIL.

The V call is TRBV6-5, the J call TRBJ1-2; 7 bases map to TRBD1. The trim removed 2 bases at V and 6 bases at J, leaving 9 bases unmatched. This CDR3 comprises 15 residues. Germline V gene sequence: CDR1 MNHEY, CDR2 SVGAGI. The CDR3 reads CASSYQTGTVHGYTF. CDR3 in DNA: TGTGCCAGCAGTTACCAGACAGGGACAGTACATGGCTACACCTTC.

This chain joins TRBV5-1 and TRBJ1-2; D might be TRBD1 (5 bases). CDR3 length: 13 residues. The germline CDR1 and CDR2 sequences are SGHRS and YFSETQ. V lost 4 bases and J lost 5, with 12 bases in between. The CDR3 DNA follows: TGCGCCAGCAGCCCTGGGACGGTATATGGCTACACCTTC. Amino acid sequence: CASSPGTVYGYTF.

CDR3 nucleotide sequence: TGTGCCTCGTCAGAGGGAACAGGGGGCAATCAGCCCCAGCATTTT. Encoded protein: CASSEGTGGNQPQHF. This sequence joins TRBV24-1 and TRBJ1-5, with TRBD1 identical over 7 bases. V was clipped by 12 bases and J by 2 bases; unmatched bases: 12. CDR3 length: 15 residues. The V gene's germline CDR1 is KGHDR and CDR2 SFDVKD.

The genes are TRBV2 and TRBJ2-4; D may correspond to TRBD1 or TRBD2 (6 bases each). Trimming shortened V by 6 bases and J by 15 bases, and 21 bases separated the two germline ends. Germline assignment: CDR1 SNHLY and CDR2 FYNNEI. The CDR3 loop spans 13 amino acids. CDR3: CASSETPGHGGYF. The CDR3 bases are TGTGCCAGCAGCGAGACGCCGGGACACGGGGGGTACTTC.

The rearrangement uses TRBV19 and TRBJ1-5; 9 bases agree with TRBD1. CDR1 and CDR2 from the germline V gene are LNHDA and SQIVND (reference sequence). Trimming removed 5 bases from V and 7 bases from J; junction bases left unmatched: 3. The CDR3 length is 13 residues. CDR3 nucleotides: TGTGCCAGTAGTGGGGACAGGGACCAGCCCCAGCATTTT. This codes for CASSGDRDQPQHF.

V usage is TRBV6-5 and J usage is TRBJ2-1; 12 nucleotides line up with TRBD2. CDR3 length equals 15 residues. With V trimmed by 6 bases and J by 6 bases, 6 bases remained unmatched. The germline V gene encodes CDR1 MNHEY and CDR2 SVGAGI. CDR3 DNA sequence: TGTGCCAGCAGCGCCCTAGCGGGGGGGCTCAATGAGCAGTTCTTC. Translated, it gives CASSALAGGLNEQFF.

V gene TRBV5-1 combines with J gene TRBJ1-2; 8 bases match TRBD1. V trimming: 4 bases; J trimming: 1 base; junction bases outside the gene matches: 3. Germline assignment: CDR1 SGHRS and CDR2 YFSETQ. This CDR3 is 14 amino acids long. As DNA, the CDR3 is TGCGCCAGCAGCGTGACAGGGGATAACTATGGCTACACCTTC. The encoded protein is CASSVTGDNYGYTF. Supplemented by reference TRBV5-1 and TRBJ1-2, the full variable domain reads KAGVTQTPRYLIKTRGQQVTLSCSPISGHRSVSWYQQTPGQGLQFLFEYFSETQRNKGNFPGRFSGRQFSNSRSEMNVSTLELGDSALYLCASSVTGDNYGYTFGSGTRLTVV.

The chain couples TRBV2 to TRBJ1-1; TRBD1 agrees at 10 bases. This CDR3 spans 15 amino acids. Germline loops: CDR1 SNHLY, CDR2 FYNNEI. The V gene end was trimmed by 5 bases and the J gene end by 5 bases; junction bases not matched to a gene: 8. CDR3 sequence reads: CASSNLGQGWTEAFF. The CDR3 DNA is TGTGCCAGCAGTAATTTGGGACAGGGGTGGACTGAAGCTTTCTTT.

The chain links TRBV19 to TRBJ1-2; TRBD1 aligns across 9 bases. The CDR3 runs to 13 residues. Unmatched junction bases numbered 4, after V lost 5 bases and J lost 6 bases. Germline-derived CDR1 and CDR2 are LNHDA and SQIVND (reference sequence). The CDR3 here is CASSWDREDGYTF. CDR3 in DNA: TGTGCCAGTAGTTGGGACAGGGAAGATGGCTACACCTTC.

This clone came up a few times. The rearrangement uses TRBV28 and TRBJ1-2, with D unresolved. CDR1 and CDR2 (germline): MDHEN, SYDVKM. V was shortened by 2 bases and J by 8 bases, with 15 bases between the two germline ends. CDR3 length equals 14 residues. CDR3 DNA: TGTGCCAGCAGTTTAAGGAGTTCGGGAGGGGGCTACACCTTC. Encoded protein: CASSLRSSGGGYTF.

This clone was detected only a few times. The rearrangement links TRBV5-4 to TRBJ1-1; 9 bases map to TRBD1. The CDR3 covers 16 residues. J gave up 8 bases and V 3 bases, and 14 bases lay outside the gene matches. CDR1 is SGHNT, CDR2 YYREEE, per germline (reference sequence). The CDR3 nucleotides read TGTGCCAGCAGCTGGGGCCGGGACAGGGAGTCCTTCGAAGCTTTCTTT. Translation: CASSWGRDRESFEAFF.

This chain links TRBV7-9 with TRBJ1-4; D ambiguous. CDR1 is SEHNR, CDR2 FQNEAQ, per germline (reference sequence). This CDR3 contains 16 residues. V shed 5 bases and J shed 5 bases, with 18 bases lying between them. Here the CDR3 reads CASSPDGSRSNEKLFF. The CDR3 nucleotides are TGTGCCAGCAGCCCCGACGGGTCGAGGTCGAATGAAAAACTGTTTTTT. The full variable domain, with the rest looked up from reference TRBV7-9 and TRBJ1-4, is DTGVSQNPRHKITKRGQNVTFRCDPISEHNRLYWYRQTLGQGPEFLTYFQNEAQLEKSRLLSDRFSAERPKGSFSTLEIQRTEQGDSAMYLCASSPDGSRSNEKLFFGSGTQLSVL.

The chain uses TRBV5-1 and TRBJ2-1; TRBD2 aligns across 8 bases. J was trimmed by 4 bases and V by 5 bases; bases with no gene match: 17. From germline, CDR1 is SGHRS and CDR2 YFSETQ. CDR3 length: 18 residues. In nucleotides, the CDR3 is TGCGCCAGCAGGTTAGCTAGCGGGCGGTCCCATTCTTACAATGAGCAGTTCTTC. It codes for CASRLASGRSHSYNEQFF.

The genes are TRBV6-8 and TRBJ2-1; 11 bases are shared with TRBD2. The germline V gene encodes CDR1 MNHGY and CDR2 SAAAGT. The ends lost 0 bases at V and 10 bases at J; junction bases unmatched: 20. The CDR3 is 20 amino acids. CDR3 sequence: CASSYSTLAGGGDPYREQFF. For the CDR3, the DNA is TGTGCCAGCAGTTACTCGACCCTAGCGGGAGGCGGCGACCCCTACAGGGAGCAGTTCTTC.

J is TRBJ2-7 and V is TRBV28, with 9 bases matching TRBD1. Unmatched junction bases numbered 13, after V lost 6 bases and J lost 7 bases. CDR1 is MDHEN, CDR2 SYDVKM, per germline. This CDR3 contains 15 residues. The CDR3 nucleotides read TGTGCCAGCAGCTGGGACAGGGAAGGGACGCGGGAGCAGTACTTC. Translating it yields CASSWDREGTREQYF. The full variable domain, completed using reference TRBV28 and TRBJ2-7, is DVKVTQSSRYLVKRTGEKVFLECVQDMDHENMFWYRQDPGLGLRLIYFSYDVKMKEKGDIPEGYSVSREKKERFSLILESASTNQTSMYLCASSWDREGTREQYFGPGTRLTVT.